This TCR beta chain appears in the sequencing data of a study of blood T cell repertoires in COVID-19. Study summary: Samples representing acute and convalescent COVID-19 were sourced from the United States, Italy and Spain.

The CDR3 spans 16 residues. In germline, CDR1 is MRHNA, CDR2 SNTAGT. With 9 bases clipped from V and 6 bases from J, the junction kept 16 bases outside the gene matches. TCRdb's copy holds only in-frame clones and misses some; the assay was immunoSEQ multiplex PCR. The table records roughly 110,000 clones, about 90% of them present only once. Sequenced material: peripheral blood. The chain joins TRBV6-4 to TRBJ2-3; TRBD1 aligns across 9 bases. This sequence originates from a woman in her 50s with acute or convalescent COVID-19. The CDR3 sequence: CASRRFGQGPSDTQYF. In DNA form, the CDR3 reads TGTGCCAGTAGAAGATTCGGACAGGGGCCTTCTGATACGCAGTATTTT.